This TCR beta chain comes out of a study of CD8+CD57+ T cells in acquired aplastic anemia. On the study more broadly: Mean yield of DNA from sorted CD4+ and CD8+ cells was 2.5 to 4 ug. Sequencing produced an average of approximately 10 million reads per healthy donor for CD4+ cells. Study outcomes and limitations: Patients and controls had in common around 29 CD8+ CDR3 sequences.

The template used for profiling TCR beta VDJ and CDR3 was genomic DNA. MiXCR, run by TCRdb on the reads, gives a single entry per CDR3 protein. The sample lists about 190,000 distinct CDR3 sequences, approximately 50% occurring once. CDR3 length: 18 amino acids. Trimming cost V 0 bases and J 2 bases; bases outside gene matches: 10. The germline V gene encodes CDR1 SGDLS and CDR2 YYNGEE. With respect to this clonotype: The antigen is undetermined.

The receptor's source is a human donor in good health, serving as a control. The gene calls are TRBV9 and TRBJ2-1; TRBD2 matches 8 bases. Sequencing was performed on sorted CD4+, CD8+, or CD8+CD57+ T cells (not recorded which) from PBMCs. CDR3 protein: CASSVGRGGRQPYNEQFF. The DNA of the CDR3 is TGTGCCAGCAGCGTAGGCCGGGGGGGCAGACAGCCCTACAATGAGCAGTTCTTC.